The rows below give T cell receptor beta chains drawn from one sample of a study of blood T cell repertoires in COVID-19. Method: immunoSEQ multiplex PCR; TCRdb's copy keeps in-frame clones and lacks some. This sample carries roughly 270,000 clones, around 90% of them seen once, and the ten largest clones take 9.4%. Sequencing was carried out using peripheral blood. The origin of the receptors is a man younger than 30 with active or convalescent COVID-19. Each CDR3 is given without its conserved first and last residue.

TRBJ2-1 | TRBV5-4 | ASSSPPTGLNEQF
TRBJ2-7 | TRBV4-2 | ASSQVVQGAYEQY
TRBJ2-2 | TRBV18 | ASSPLRQNTGELF
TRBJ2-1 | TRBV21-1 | ASSKTVNYNEQF
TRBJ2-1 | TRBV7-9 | ASPTGGDSSYNEQF
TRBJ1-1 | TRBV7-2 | ASSLGHLNTEAF
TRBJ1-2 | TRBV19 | ASSSVSTMAYGYT
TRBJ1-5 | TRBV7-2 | ASSLVGGIPNQPQH
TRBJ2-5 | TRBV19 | ASSVWGGVETQY
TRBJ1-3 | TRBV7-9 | ASSLLRVTGNTIY
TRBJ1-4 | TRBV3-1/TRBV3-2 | ASSLTGVTNEKLF
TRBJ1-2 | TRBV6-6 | ASSGQYGYT
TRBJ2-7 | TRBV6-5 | ASSYSPGGYEQY
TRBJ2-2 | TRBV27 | ASSRYSGGELF
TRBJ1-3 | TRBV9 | ASSSGYSGNTIY
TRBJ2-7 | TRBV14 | ASSFGQGAVYEQY
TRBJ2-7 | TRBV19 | ASSIRQASYEQY
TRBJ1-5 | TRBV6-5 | ASSYSSGAQPQH
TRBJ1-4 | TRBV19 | ASSMGTGSNEKLF
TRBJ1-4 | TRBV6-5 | ASRKASTINEKLF
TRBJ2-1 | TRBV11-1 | ASSLNRANEQF
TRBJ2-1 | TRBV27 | ASRLAGRNEQF
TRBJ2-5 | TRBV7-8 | ASNRAGLRETQY
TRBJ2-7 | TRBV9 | ASSPSGGASYEQY
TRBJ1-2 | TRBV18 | ASSPWTGGDYGYT
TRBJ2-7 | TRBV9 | ASSKGQGAHEQY
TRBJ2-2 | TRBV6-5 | ASNFVTGELF
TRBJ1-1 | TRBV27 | ASRSTQGEAF
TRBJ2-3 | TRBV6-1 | ASSEAESGSDTQY
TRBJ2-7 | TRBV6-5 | ASSYWGPTYEQY
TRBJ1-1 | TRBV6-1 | ASSEKHIGRTEAF
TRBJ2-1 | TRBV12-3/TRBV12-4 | ASSPKIAGEQF
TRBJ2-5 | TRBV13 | ASSLRDKFFSGGDPPETQY
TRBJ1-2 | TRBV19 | ASSIAAVYGYT
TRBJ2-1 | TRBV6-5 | ASSPGGPSEQF
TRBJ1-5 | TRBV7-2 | ASRESTQGFINQPQH
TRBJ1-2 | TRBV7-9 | ASSSSQWKLNYGYT
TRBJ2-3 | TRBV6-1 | ASSDAWGPGDTQY
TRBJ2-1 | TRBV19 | ASRTRGNEQF
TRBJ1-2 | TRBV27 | ASRGPGQAYGYT
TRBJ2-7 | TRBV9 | ASSTDRGPYEQY
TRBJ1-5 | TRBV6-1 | ASSEGLYQPQH
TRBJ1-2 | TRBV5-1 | ASSLEGSGNYGYT
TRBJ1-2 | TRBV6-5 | ASRAGRFNYGYT
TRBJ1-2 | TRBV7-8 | ASSPRLSGAFYGYT
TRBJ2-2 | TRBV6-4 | ASSDMAGDTGELF
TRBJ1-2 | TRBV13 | ASSTDRPTYGYT
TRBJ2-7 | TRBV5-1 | ASSLSREVYEQY